This T cell receptor beta chain was recovered during a study of CD8+CD57+ T cells in acquired aplastic anemia. For the study at large: The study obtained an average of 3.2 ug of DNA from sorted CD4+ and CD8+ cells. Overall study results and limits: It was found that twenty-nine CD8+ CDR3 sequences were shared between patients and controls.

Template material for TCR beta VDJ and CDR3 profiling consisted of genomic DNA. TCRdb ran MiXCR on the reads and lists one entry per CDR3 protein. The table has approximately 180,000 distinct CDR3 sequences, roughly 60% seen once. For this clonotype: What it recognizes is unknown.

All patients picked for sequencing had shown, by flow cytometry, an expansion of CD8+CD57+ cells. No therapy had been given to the patients at the time of blood sampling. The sample taken for sequencing was sorted CD4+, CD8+, or CD8+CD57+ T cells (not recorded which) from PBMCs. The sequence came from a human donor with aplastic anemia.

The chain's CDR3 is CASSQGRVREQYF. The CDR3, as DNA: TGCGCCAGCAGCCAGGGCAGGGTACGCGAGCAGTACTTC. This rearrangement joins TRBV4-1 to TRBJ2-7; a possible D gene is TRBD1 (5 bases). The V gene's germline CDR1 is MGHRA and CDR2 YSYEKL. V lost 3 bases and J lost 6, with 12 bases in between. This CDR3 is 13 amino acids long.